This T cell receptor (beta chain) was obtained from a study of blood T cell repertoires in COVID-19. Across the study: Specimens from acute and convalescent COVID-19 originated in the United States, Italy and Spain.

The V gene lost 6 bases and the J gene lost 3 bases, with 17 bases spanning the gap. Germline loops: CDR1 SNHLY, CDR2 FYNNEI. CDR3 length equals 16 residues. TCRdb's copy holds only in-frame clones and misses some; the assay was immunoSEQ multiplex PCR. The sample shows tens of thousands of clones, over 65% of them seen only once. This TCR derives from a woman aged 70-85 years with acute or convalescent COVID-19. The sequencing sample was made of peripheral blood. The rearrangement joins TRBV2 to TRBJ1-4, with unresolved D. As DNA, the CDR3 is TGTGCCAGCAGGCTTGGGCTGGGGAGTGCTAATGAAAAACTGTTTTTT. Translated: CASRLGLGSANEKLFF.